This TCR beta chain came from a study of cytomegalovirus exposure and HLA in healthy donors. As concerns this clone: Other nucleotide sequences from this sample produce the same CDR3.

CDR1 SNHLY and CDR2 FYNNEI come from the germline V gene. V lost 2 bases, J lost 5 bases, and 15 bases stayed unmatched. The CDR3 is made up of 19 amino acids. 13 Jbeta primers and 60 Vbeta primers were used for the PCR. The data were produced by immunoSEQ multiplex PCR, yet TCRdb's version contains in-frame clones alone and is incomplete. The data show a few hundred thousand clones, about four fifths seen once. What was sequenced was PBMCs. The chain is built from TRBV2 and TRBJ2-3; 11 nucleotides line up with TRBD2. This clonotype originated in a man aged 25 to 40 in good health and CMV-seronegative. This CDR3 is CASSERLAGGGGSQDTQYF. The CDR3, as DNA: TGTGCCAGCAGTGAACGGCTAGCGGGGGGAGGAGGTTCTCAAGATACGCAGTATTTT.